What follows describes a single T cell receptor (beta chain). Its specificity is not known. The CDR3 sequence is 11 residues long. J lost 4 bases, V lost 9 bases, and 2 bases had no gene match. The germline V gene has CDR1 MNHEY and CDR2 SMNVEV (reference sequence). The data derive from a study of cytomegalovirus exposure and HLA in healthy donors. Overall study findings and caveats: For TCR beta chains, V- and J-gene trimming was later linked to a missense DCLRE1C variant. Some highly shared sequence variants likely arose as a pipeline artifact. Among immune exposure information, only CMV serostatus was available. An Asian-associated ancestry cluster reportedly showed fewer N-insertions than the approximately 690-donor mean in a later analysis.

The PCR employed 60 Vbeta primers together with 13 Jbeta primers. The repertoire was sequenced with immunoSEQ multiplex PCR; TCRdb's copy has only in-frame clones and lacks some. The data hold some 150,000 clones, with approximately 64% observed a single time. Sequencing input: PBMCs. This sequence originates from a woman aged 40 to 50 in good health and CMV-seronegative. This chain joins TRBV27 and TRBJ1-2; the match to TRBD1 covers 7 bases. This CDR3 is CASGTAYGYTF. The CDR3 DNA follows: TGTGCCAGTGGGACAGCCTATGGCTACACCTTC.